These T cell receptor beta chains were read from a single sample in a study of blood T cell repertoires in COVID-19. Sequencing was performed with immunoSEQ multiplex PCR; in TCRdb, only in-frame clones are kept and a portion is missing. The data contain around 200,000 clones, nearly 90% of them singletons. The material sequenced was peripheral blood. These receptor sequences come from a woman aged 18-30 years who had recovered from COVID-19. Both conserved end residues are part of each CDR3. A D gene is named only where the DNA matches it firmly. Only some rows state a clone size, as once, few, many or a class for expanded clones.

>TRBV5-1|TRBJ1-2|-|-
CASSLDPAGVYGYTF
TGCGCCAGCAGCTTGGATCCGGCAGGCGTCTATGGCTACACCTTC
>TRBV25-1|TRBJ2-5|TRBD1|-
CASSESGQTQETQYF
TGTGCCAGCAGTGAATCGGGACAGACCCAAGAGACCCAGTACTTC
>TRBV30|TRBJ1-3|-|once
CALPGGATGNTIYF
TGTGCCTTACCCGGGGGGGCCACAGGGAACACCATATATTTT
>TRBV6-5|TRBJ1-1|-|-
CAVDSPLAFF
TGTGCCGTGGACAGCCCGTTGGCTTTCTTT
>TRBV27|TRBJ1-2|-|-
CASSMGQGFDGYTF
TGTGCCAGCAGCATGGGGCAGGGGTTTGATGGCTACACCTTC
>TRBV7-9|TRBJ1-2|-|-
CASSPAGGRGYGYTF
TGTGCCAGCAGCCCAGCCGGGGGGCGAGGCTATGGCTACACCTTC
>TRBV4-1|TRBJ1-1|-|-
CASSRDYTEAFF
TGCGCCAGCAGCCGGGACTACACTGAAGCTTTCTTT
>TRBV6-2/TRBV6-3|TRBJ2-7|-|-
CASSYDSALYEQYF
TGTGCCAGCAGTTATGATAGCGCTCTCTACGAGCAGTACTTC
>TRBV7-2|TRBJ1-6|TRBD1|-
CASSSQGANNSPLHF
TGTGCCAGCAGCTCACAGGGGGCGAATAATTCACCCCTCCACTTT
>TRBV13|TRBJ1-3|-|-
CASSLRGSLGNTIYF
TGTGCCAGCAGCCTCAGGGGATCACTTGGAAACACCATATATTTT
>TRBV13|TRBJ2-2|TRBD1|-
CASSSTGTGDTGELFF
TGTGCCAGCAGCTCAACCGGGACAGGAGACACCGGGGAGCTGTTTTTT
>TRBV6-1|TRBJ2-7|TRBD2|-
CASSERLAGAYEQYF
TGTGCCAGCAGTGAAAGACTAGCGGGCGCCTACGAGCAGTACTTC
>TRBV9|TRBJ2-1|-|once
CASSPDGGNEQFF
TGTGCCAGCAGCCCCGATGGGGGGAATGAGCAGTTCTTC
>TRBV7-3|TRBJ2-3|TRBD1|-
CASSLIRQGALDTQYF
TGTGCCAGCAGCTTAATAAGACAGGGGGCTCTAGATACGCAGTATTTT
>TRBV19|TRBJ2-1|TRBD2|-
CASSSRLAGADEQFF
TGTGCCAGTAGTTCACGACTAGCGGGAGCGGATGAGCAGTTCTTC
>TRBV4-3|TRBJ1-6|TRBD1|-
CASSGTDRVNSPLHF
TGCGCCAGCAGCGGTACGGACAGGGTAAATTCACCCCTCCACTTT
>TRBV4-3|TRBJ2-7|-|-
CASSQAGAWGSEQYF
TGCGCCAGCAGCCAAGCGGGAGCTTGGGGTTCCGAGCAGTACTTC
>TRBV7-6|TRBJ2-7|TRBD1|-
CASSLATGQTPYEQYF
TGTGCCAGCAGCTTAGCGACGGGACAGACTCCCTACGAGCAGTACTTC
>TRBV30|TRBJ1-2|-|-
CAWSVPGEGRFYGYTF
TGTGCCTGGAGTGTACCTGGAGAGGGAAGATTCTATGGCTACACCTTC
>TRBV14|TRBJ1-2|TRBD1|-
CASSQVSGGGRGYTF
TGTGCCAGCAGCCAAGTCTCGGGAGGGGGCCGGGGCTACACCTTC
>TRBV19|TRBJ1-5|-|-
CASSMSDQPQHF
TGTGCCAGTAGTATGTCGGATCAGCCCCAGCATTTT
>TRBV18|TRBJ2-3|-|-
CASSQYRRRYGTDTQYF
TGTGCCAGCTCACAGTATCGTCGGAGGTACGGCACAGATACGCAGTATTTT
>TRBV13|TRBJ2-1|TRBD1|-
CASSFAGTGLNEQFF
TGTGCCAGCAGCTTCGCCGGGACAGGGCTCAATGAGCAGTTCTTC
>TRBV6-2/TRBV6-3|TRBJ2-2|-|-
CASSYSPLLLAGGFGAGELFF
-
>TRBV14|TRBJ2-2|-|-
CASSPMRQGSRELFF
TGTGCCAGCAGCCCAATGAGGCAGGGGAGCCGGGAGCTGTTTTTT
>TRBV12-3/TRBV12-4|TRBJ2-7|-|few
CASSLRQVYEQYF
TGTGCCAGCAGCCTCCGACAGGTCTACGAGCAGTACTTC
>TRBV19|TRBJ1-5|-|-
CASSIQGTSNQPQHF
TGTGCCAGTAGTATACAGGGAACTAGCAATCAGCCCCAGCATTTT